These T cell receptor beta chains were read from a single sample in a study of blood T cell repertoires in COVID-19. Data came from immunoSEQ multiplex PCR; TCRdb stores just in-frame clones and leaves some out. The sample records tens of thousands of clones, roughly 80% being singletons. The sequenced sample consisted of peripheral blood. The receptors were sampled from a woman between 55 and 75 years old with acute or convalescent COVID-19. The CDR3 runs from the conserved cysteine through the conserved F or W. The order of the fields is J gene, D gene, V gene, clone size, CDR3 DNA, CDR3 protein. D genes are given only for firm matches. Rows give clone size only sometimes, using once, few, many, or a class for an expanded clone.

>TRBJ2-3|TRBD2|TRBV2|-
TGTGCCAGCATCGGGGGGGCCAGAAATACGCAGTATTTT
CASIGGARNTQYF
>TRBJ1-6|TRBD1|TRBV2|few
TGTGCCAGCAGGGGGACAGGGAAGGCCTCACCCCTCCACTTT
CASRGTGKASPLHF
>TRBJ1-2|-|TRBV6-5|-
TGTGCCAGCAGTTCGCTGGGCAAGGAGGCCTATGGCTACACCTTC
CASSSLGKEAYGYTF
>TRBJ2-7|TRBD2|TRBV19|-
TGTGCCAGTAGCGAGACTAGCGGGGGGTCCTACGAGCAGTACTTC
CASSETSGGSYEQYF
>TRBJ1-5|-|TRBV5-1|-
TGCGCCAGCAGCTTGAACGGGGGAAGCAATCAGCCCCAGCATTTT
CASSLNGGSNQPQHF
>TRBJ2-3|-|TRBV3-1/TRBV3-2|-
TGTGCCAGCAGCCAAAGGACGGGGGGCACAGATACGCAGTATTTT
CASSQRTGGTDTQYF
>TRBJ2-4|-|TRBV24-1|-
TGTGCCACCAGTGATCAGGCCAAAAACATTCAGTACTTC
CATSDQAKNIQYF
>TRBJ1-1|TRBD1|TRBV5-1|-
TGCGCCAGGGAGCACAGGGGACTGAACACTGAAGCTTTCTTT
CAREHRGLNTEAFF
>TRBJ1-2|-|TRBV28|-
TGTGCCAGCAGCCCCCTTGAGTTCTCCCTTAACTATGGCTACACCTTC
CASSPLEFSLNYGYTF
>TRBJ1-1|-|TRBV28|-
TGTGCCAGCCGACAATACACTGAAGCTTTCTTT
CASRQYTEAFF
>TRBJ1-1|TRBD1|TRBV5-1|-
TGCGCCAGCAGCTTGGAACAGGGGGACACTGAAGCTTTCTTT
CASSLEQGDTEAFF